This TCR beta chain was observed in a study of T cells in Graves' hyperthyroidism and ophthalmopathy. This clonotype has a count of ten or more. The antigen is unknown. CDR1 and CDR2 (germline): MNHNS, SASEGT. With V trimmed by 5 bases and J by 1 base, 6 bases remained unmatched. This CDR3 is 16 amino acids long. Amplified TCR beta CDR3 regions derived from RNA transcripts. HTBI primers were used for first-round RT-PCR of the TCR CDR3. One entry per CDR3 protein results from TCRdb running MiXCR on the multiplex PCR reads. The table shows more than 300,000 distinct CDR3 sequences, with over 11% occurring only once. Criteria for exclusion of patients were uncontrolled infection, other autoimmune disease, pregnancy or lactation. Study-wide points: Most thyroid clonotypes that were expanded above 0.001 also turned up in blood. In validation, the model predicted ophthalmopathy. These predictions came a median approximately 5.9 months before onset.

The sequence was collected from a woman aged 60 to 75 with Graves' hyperthyroidism. Sequencing used blood. J is TRBJ1-2 and V is TRBV6-1; 11 nucleotides match TRBD1. CDR3 bases: TGTGCCAGCAGTTCGACCGGGACAGGGGGTAACTATGGCTACACCTTC. Protein product: CASSSTGTGGNYGYTF.